This T cell receptor (beta chain) was observed in a study of T cells expressing NK-cell markers. For the study at large: Eight donors were sequenced, of whom seven were HCMV-seropositive, while the remaining one was HCMV-seronegative.

Using the 5' RACE reads, TCRdb records one entry per CDR3 protein without DNA. The ten most abundant clones cover under 4.5% of a sample with 500,000 or so distinct CDR3 sequences. As concerns this clonotype: Its target is not known.

Study results and caveats: The study found these clonotypes also leading the CD3+CD56-NKG2C+ fraction in several donors.

The TCR originated in a man in his late teens or twenties in good health. The sample comprised blood T cells: a sorted CD56 or NKG2C T cell subset, CD4+ or CD8+ T cells, or bulk PBMC T cells (not recorded which).

The CDR3 sequence is CASSQSDWLKNNEQFF. The rearrangement links TRBV3-1 to TRBJ2-1. The CDR3 loop spans 16 amino acids. Germline CDR1 and CDR2: LGHDT and YNNKEL (reference sequence).